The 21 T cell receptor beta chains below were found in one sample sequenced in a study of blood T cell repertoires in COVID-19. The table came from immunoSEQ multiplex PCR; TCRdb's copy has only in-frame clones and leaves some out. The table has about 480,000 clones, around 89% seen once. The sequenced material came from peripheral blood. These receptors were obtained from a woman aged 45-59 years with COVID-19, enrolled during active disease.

CDR3 sequence (DNA): TGCGCCAGCAGCCCCCTGAAGGACAGGCCCACCGGGGAGCTGTTTTTT. Amino acids: CASSPLKDRPTGELFF. The chain uses TRBV5-1 and TRBJ2-2; TRBD1 matches at 7 bases. V lost 4 bases and J lost 4; bases outside the gene matches: 10. CDR3 size: 16 residues. Per germline, CDR1 SGHRS and CDR2 YFSETQ. The variable domain in full, with the rest retrieved from reference TRBV5-1 and TRBJ2-2, is KAGVTQTPRYLIKTRGQQVTLSCSPISGHRSVSWYQQTPGQGLQFLFEYFSETQRNKGNFPGRFSGRQFSNSRSEMNVSTLELGDSALYLCASSPLKDRPTGELFFGEGSRLTVL.

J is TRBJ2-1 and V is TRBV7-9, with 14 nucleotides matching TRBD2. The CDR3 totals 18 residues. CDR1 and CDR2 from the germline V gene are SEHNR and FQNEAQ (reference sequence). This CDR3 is CAAIRLTSGGVSYNEQFF. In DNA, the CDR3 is TGTGCAGCTATTAGGCTGACTAGCGGGGGGGTAAGTTACAATGAGCAGTTCTTC.

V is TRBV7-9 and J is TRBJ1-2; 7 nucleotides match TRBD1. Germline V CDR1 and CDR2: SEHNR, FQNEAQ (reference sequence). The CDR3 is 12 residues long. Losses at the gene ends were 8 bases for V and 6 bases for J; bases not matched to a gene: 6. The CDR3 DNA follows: TGTGCCAGCGTAGGACAGGCAGATGGCTACACCTTC. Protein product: CASVGQADGYTF.

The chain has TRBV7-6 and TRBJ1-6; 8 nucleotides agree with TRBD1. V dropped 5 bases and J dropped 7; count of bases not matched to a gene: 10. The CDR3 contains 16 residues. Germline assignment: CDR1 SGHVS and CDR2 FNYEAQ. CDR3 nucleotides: TGTGCCAGCAGCCTTTGGACAGGGCGAGAAAATTCACCCCTCCACTTT. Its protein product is CASSLWTGRENSPLHF.

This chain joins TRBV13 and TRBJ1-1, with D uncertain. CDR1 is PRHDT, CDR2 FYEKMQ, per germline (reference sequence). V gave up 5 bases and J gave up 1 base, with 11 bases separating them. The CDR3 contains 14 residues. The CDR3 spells CASSPPSQNTEAFF. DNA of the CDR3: TGTGCCAGCAGCCCACCCAGTCAGAACACTGAAGCTTTCTTT.

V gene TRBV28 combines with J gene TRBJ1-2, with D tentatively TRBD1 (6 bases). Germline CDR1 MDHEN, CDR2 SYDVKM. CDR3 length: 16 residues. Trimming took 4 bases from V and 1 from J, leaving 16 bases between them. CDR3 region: CASSSSTQQGNYGYTF. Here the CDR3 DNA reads TGTGCCAGCAGTTCCTCGACTCAACAGGGTAACTATGGCTACACCTTC.

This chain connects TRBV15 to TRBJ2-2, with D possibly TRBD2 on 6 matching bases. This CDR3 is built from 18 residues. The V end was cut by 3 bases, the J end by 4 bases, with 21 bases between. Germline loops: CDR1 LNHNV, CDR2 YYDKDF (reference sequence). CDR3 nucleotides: TGTGCCACCAGCAGCTCCCGGGAGTCCCAGCTCATCACCGGGGAGCTGTTTTTT. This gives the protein CATSSSRESQLITGELFF.

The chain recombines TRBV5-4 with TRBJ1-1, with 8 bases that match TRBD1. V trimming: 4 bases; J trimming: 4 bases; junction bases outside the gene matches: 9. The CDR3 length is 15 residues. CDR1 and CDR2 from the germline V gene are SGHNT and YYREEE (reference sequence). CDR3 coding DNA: TGTGCCAGCAGCCGTCAGGGGGCGAGGAGCACTGAAGCTTTCTTT. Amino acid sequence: CASSRQGARSTEAFF.

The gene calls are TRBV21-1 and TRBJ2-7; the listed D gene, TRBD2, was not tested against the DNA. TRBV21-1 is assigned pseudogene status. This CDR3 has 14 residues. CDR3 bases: TGTGCCAGCAGCAAAGTGGGGGGGAGCAACGAGCAGTACTTC. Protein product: CASSKVGGSNEQYF.

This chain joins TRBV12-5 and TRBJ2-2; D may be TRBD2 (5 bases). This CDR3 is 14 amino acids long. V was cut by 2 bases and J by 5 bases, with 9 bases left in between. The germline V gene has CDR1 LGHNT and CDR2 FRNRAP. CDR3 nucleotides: TGTGCTAGTGGTTTGTTCCCGGGGACCGGGGAGCTGTTTTTT. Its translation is CASGLFPGTGELFF.

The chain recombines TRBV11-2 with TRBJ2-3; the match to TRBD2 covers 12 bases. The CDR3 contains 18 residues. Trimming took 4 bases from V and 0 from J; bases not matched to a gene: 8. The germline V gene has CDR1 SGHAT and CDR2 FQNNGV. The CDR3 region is CASSSRLAGVLSTDTQYF. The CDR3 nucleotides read TGTGCCAGCAGCTCAAGACTAGCGGGGGTTCTTAGCACAGATACGCAGTATTTT.

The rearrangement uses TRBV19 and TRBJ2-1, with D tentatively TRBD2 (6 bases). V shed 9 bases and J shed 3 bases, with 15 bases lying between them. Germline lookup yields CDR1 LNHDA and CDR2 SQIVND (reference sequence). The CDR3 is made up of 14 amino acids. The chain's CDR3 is CASREGTGYNEQFF. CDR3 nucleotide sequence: TGTGCCAGCCGCGAGGGGACTGGCTACAATGAGCAGTTCTTC. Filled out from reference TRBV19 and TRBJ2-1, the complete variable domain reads DGGITQSPKYLFRKEGQNVTLSCEQNLNHDAMYWYRQDPGQGLRLIYYSQIVNDFQKGDIAEGYSVSREKKESFPLTVTSAQKNPTAFYLCASREGTGYNEQFFGPGTRLTVL.

The CDR3 protein is CACLRGTMNTEAFF. In DNA form, the CDR3 reads TGTGCCTGCCTGAGGGGGACCATGAACACTGAAGCTTTCTTT. The V gene is TRBV30, the J gene TRBJ1-1; perhaps TRBD1 as D (6 bases). From germline, CDR1 is GTSNPN and CDR2 SVGIG (reference sequence). There are 14 residues in the CDR3. Between the trimmed V and J ends, which lost 6 bases and 0 bases, there was a span of 14 bases.

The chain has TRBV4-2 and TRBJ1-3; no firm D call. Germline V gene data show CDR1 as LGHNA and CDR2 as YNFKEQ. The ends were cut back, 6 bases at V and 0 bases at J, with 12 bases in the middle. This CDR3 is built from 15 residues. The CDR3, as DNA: TGTGCCAGCAGTTACGAAGCTGACTCTGGAAACACCATATATTTT. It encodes CASSYEADSGNTIYF.

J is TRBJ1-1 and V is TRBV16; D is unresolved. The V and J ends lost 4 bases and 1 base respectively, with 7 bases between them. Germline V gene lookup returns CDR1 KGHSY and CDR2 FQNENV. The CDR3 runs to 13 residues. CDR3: CASSLFWNTEAFF. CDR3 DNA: TGTGCCAGCAGCCTCTTTTGGAACACTGAAGCTTTCTTT.

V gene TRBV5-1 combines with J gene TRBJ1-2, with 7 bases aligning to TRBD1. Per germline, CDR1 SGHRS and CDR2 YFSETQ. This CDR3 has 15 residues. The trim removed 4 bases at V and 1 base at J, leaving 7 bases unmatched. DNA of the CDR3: TGCGCCAGCAGCGAATTCAGACAGGGTAACTATGGCTACACCTTC. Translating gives CASSEFRQGNYGYTF.

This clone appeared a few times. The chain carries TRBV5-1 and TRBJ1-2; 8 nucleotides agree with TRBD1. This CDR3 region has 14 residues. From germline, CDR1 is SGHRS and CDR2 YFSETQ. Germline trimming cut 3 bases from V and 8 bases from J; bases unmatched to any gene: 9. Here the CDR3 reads CASSSETDREGYTF. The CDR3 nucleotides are TGCGCCAGCAGCTCCGAGACGGACAGGGAAGGCTACACCTTC.

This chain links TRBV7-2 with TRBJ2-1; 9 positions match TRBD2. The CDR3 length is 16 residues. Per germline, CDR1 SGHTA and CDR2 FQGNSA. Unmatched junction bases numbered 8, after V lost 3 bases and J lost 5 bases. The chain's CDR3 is CASSFDSGGVNNEQFF. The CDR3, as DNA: TGTGCCAGCAGCTTCGATAGCGGGGGTGTCAACAATGAGCAGTTCTTC.

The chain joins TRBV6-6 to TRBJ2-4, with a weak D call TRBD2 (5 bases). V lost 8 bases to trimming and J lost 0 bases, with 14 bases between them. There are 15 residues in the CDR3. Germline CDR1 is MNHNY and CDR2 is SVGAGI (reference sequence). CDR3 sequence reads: CASCKEGEAKNIQYF. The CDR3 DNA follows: TGTGCCAGCTGTAAAGAGGGAGAAGCCAAAAACATTCAGTACTTC.

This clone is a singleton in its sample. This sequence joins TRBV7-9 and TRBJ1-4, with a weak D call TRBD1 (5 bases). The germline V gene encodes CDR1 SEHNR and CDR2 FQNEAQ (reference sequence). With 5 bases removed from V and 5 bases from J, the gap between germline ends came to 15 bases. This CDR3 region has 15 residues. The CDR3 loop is CASSRAQGQNEKLFF. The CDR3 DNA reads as TGTGCCAGCAGCCGAGCCCAGGGCCAGAATGAAAAACTGTTTTTT.

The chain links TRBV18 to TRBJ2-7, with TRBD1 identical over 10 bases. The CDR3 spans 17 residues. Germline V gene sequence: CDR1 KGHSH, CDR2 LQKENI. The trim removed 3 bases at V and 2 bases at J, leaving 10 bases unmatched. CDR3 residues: CASSPPRTGTGAYEQYF. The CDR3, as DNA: TGTGCCAGCTCACCCCCTCGCACCGGGACAGGGGCCTACGAGCAGTACTTC.